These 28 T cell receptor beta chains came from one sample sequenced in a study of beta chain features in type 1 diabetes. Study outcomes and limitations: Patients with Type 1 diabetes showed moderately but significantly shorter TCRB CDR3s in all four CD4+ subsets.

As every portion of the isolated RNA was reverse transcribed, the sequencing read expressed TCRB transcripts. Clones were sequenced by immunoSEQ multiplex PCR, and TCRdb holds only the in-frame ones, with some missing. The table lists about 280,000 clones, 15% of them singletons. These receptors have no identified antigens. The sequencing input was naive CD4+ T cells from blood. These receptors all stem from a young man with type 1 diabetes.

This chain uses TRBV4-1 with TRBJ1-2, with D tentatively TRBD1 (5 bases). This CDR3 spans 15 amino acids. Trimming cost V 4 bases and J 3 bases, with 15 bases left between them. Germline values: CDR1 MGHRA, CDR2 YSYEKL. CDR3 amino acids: CASSPIADNHYGYTF. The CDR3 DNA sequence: TGCGCCAGCAGCCCTATCGCGGACAACCACTATGGCTACACCTTC.

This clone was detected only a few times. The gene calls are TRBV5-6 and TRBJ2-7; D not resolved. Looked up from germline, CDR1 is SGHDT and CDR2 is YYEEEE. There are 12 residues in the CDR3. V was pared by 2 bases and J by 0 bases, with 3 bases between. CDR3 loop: CASSFSSYEQYF. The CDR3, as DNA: TGTGCCAGCAGCTTTAGCTCCTACGAGCAGTACTTC.

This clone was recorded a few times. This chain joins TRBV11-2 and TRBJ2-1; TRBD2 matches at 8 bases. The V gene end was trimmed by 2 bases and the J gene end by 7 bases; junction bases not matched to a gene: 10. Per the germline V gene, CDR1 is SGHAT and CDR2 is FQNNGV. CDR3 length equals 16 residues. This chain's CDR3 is CASSLSLSGKGNEQFF. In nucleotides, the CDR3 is TGTGCCAGCAGCTTAAGCCTTAGCGGGAAGGGAAATGAGCAGTTCTTC.

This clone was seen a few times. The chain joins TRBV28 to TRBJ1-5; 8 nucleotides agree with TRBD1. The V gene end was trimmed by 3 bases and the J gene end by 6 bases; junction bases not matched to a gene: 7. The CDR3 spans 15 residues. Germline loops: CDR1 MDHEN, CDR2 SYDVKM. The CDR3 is CASSFSTGGGQPQHF. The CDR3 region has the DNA TGTGCCAGCAGTTTCTCTACAGGGGGAGGTCAGCCCCAGCATTTT.

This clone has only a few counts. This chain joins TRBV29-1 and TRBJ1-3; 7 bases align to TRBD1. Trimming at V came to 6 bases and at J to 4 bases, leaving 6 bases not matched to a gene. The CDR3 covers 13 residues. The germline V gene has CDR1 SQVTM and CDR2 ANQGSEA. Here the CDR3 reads CSVETGTGNTIYF. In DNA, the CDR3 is TGCAGCGTCGAGACAGGGACGGGAAACACCATATATTTT. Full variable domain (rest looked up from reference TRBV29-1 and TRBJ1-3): SAVISQKPSRDICQRGTSLTIQCQVDSQVTMMFWYRQQPGQSLTLIATANQGSEATYESGFVIDKFPISRPNLTFSTLTVSNMSPEDSSIYLCSVETGTGNTIYFGEGSWLTVV.

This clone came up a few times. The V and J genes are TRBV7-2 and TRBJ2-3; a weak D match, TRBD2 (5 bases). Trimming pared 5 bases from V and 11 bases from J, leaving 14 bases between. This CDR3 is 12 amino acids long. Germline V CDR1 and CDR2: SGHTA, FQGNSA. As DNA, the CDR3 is TGTGCCAGCAGCCAGGTTAGAGGAGGGCAGTATTTT. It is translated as CASSQVRGGQYF.

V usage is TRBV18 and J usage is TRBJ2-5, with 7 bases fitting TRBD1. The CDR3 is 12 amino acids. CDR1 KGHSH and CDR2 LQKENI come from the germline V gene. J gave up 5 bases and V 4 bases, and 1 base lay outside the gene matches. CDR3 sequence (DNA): TGTGCCAGCTCACAACAGGGGGAGACCCAGTACTTC. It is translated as CASSQQGETQYF.

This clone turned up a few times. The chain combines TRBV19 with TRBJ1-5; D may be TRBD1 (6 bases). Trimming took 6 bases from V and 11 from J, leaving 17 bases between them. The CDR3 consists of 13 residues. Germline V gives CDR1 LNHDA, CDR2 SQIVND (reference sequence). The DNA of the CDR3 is TGTGCCAGTAGCCAGCAGGGGTCAGGGGCCCAGCATTTT. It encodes CASSQQGSGAQHF.

The CDR3 region has the DNA TGTGCCAGCAGTTCCCCTGTCGCTAACTATGGCTACACCTTC. Amino acids: CASSSPVANYGYTF. This chain connects TRBV6-6 to TRBJ1-2; D unresolved. Trimming removed 4 bases at V and 0 bases at J, with 9 bases between. CDR3 length: 14 residues. Germline CDR1 and CDR2: MNHNY and SVGAGI (reference sequence).

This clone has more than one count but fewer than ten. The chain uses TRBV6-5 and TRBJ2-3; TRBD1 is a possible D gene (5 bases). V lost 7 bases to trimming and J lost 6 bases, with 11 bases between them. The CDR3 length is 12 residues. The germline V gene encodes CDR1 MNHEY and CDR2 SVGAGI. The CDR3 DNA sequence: TGTGCCAGCAAGGGGCCCCGGGATACGCAGTATTTT. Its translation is CASKGPRDTQYF.

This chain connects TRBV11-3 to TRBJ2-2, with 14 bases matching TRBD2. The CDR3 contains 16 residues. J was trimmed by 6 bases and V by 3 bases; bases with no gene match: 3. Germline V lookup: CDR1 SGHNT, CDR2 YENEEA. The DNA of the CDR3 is TGTGCCAGCAGCTTCGGACTAGCGGGAGGTTCCGGGGAGCTGTTTTTT. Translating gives CASSFGLAGGSGELFF.

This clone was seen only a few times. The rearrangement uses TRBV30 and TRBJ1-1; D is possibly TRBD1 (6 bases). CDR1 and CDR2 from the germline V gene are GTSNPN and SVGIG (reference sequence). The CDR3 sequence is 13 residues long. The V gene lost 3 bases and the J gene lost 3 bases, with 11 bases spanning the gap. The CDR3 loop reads CAWRRQEDTEAFF. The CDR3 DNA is TGTGCCTGGAGAAGACAGGAGGACACTGAAGCTTTCTTT.

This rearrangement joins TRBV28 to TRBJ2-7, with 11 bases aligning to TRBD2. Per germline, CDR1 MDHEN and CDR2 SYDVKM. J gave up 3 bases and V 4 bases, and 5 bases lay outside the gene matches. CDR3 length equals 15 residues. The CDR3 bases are TGTGCCAGCAGTTGGTCGGGACTAGCGGACTACGAGCAGTACTTC. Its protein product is CASSWSGLADYEQYF.

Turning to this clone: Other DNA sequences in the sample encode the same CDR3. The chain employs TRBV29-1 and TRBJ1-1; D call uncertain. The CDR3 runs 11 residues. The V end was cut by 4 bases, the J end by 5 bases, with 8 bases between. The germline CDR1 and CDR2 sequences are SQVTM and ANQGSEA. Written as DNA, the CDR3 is TGCAGCGTTGCCAGAGGGACTGAAGCTTTCTTT. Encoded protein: CSVARGTEAFF.

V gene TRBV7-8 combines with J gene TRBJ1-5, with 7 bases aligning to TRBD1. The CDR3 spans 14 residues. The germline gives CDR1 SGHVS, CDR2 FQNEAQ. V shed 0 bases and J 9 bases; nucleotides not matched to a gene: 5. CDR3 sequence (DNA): TGTGCCAGCAGCTTAGCCACGACAGGGCGGCCCCAGCATTTT. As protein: CASSLATTGRPQHF.

DNA of the CDR3: TGTGCCAGCACGCGGTGGGTGGGTTCCTACAATGAGCAGTTCTTC. It codes for CASTRWVGSYNEQFF. The genes are TRBV5-4 and TRBJ2-1; D is unclear. The CDR3 is 15 residues long. CDR1 and CDR2 from the germline V gene are SGHNT and YYREEE (reference sequence). Trimming left V 6 bases short and J 1 base short, with 14 bases between.

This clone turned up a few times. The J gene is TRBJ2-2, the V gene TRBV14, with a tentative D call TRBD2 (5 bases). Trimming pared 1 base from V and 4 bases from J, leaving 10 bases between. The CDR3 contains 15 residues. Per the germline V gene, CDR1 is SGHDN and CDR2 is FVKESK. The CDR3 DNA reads TGTGCCAGCAGCCAAGTGAGGGTCATCACCGGGGAGCTGTTTTTT. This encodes CASSQVRVITGELFF.

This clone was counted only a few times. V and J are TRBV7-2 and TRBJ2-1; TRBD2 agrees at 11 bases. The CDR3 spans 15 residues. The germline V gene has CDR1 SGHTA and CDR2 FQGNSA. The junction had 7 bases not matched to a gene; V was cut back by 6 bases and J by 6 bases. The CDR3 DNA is TGTGCCAGCAGTTCACTAGCGGGGGTTCTCAATGAGCAGTTCTTC. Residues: CASSSLAGVLNEQFF.

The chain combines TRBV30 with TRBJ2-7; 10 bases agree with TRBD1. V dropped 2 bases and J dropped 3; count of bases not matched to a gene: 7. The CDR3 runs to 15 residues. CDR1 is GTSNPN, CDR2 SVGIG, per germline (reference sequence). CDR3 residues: CAWSPRTGGHYEQYF. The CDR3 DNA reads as TGTGCCTGGAGTCCAAGGACAGGGGGACACTACGAGCAGTACTTC.

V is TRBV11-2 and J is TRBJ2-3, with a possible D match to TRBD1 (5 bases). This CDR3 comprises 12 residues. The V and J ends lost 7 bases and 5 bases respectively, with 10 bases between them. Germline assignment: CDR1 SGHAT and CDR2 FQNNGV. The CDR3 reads CASNQGKDTQYF. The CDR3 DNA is TGTGCCAGCAACCAGGGAAAAGATACGCAGTATTTT.

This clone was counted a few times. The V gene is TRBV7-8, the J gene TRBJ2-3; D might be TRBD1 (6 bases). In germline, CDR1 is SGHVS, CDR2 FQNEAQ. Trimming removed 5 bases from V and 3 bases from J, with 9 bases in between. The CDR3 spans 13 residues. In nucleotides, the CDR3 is TGTGCCAGCAGCGAACAGGGAACAGATACGCAGTATTTT. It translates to CASSEQGTDTQYF.

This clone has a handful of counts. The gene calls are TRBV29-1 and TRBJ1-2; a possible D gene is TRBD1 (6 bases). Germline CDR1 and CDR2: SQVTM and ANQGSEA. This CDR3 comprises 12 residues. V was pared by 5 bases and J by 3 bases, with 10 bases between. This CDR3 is CSVSGGDYGYTF. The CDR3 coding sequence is TGCAGCGTTTCGGGGGGCGACTATGGCTACACCTTC. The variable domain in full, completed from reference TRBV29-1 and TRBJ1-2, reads SAVISQKPSRDICQRGTSLTIQCQVDSQVTMMFWYRQQPGQSLTLIATANQGSEATYESGFVIDKFPISRPNLTFSTLTVSNMSPEDSSIYLCSVSGGDYGYTFGSGTRLTVV.

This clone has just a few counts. CDR3 DNA sequence: TGTGCCAGCATCCAACCACCGCGACAGGGCCTAGAGACCCAGTACTTC. As protein: CASIQPPRQGLETQYF. The chain combines TRBV21-1 with TRBJ2-5; TRBD1 is the table's D call, not checked against the DNA. TRBV21-1 is assigned pseudogene status. The CDR3 extends over 16 amino acids.

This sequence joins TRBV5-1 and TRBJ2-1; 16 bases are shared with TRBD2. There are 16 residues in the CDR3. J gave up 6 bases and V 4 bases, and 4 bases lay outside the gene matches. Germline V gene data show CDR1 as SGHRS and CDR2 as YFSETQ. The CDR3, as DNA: TGCGCCAGCAGCCGGGGACTAGCGGGAGGGCCCAATGAGCAGTTCTTC. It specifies CASSRGLAGGPNEQFF.

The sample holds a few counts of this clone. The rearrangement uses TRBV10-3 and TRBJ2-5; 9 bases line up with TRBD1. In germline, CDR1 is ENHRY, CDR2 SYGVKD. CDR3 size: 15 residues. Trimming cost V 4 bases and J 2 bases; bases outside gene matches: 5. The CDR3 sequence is CAISAPGQGQETQYF. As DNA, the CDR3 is TGTGCCATCAGTGCGCCGGGACAGGGTCAAGAGACCCAGTACTTC.

The CDR3 loop is CAISEPRGLRQETQYF. For the CDR3, the DNA is TGTGCCATCAGTGAACCTAGAGGGCTACGCCAAGAGACCCAGTACTTC. The chain carries TRBV10-3 and TRBJ2-5, with a tentative D call TRBD2 (5 bases). In germline, CDR1 is ENHRY, CDR2 SYGVKD. V dropped 3 bases and J dropped 1 base, with 15 bases sitting between them. This CDR3 has 16 amino acids.

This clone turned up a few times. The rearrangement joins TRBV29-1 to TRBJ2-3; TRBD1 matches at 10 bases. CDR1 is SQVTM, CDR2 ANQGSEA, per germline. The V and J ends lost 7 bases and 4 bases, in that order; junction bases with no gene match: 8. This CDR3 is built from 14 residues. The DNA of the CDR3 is TGCAGCGCCCTCCGGGACAGGGGCCCAGATACGCAGTATTTT. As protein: CSALRDRGPDTQYF.

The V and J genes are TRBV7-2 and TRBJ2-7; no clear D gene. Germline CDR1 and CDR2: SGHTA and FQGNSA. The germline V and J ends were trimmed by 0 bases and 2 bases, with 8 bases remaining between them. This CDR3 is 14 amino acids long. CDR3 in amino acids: CASSLAPSTYEQYF. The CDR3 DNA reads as TGTGCCAGCAGCTTAGCCCCTAGTACCTACGAGCAGTACTTC.